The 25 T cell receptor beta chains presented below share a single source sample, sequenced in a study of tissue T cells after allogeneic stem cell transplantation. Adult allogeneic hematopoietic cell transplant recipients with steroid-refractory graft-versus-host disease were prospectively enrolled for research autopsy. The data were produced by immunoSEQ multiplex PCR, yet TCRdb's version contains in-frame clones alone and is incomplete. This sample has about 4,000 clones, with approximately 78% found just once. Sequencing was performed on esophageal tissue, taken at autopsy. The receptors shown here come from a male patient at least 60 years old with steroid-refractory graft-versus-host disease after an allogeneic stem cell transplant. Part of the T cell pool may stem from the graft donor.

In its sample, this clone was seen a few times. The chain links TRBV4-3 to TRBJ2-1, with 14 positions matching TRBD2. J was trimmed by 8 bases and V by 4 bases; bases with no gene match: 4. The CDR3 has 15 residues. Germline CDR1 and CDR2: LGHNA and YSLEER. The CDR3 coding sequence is TGCGCCAGCAGCCTATGGACTAGCGGGGGGTATGAGCAGTTCTTC. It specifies CASSLWTSGGYEQFF.

The CDR3 sequence is CASIRFPSTDTQYF. DNA for the CDR3: TGTGCCAGCATTCGGTTCCCTAGCACAGATACGCAGTATTTT. The chain is built from TRBV28 and TRBJ2-3, with D uncertain. The CDR3 extends over 14 amino acids. Trimming pared 7 bases from V and 0 bases from J, leaving 11 bases between. The germline V gene encodes CDR1 MDHEN and CDR2 SYDVKM.

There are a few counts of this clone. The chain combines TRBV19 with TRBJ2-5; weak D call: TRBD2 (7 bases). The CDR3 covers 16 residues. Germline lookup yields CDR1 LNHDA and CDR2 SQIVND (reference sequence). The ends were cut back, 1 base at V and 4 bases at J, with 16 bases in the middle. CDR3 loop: CASSIGGGAFLETQYF. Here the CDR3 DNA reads TGTGCCAGTAGTATAGGTGGGGGGGCTTTTCTAGAGACCCAGTACTTC.

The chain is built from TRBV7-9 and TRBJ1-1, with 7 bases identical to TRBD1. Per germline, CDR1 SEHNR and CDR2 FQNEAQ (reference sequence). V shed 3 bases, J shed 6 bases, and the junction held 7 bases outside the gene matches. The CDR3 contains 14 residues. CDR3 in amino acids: CASSFPDRAAEAFF. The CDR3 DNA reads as TGTGCCAGCAGCTTTCCCGACAGGGCCGCTGAAGCTTTCTTT. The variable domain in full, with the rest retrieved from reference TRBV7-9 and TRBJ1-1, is DTGVSQNPRHKITKRGQNVTFRCDPISEHNRLYWYRQTLGQGPEFLTYFQNEAQLEKSRLLSDRFSAERPKGSFSTLEIQRTEQGDSAMYLCASSFPDRAAEAFFGQGTRLTVV.

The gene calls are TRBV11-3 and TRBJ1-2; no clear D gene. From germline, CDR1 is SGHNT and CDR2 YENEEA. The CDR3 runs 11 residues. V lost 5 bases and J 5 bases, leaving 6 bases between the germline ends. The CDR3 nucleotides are TGTGCCAGCAGCCCGCCGTATGGCTACACCTTC. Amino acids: CASSPPYGYTF.

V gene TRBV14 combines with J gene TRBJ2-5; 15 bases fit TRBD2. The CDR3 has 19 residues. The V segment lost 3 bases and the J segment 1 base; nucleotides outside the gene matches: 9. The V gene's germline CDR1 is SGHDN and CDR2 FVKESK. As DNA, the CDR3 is TGTGCCAGCAGCCAGGGGACTAGCGGGGGGCCTAGGCTCCAAGAGACCCAGTACTTC. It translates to CASSQGTSGGPRLQETQYF.

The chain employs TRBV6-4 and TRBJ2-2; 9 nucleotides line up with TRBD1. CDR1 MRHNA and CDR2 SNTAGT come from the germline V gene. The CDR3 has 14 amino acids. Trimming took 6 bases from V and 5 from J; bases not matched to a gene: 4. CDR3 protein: CASRDRGSTGELFF. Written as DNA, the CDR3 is TGTGCCAGCAGGGACAGGGGAAGTACCGGGGAGCTGTTTTTT.

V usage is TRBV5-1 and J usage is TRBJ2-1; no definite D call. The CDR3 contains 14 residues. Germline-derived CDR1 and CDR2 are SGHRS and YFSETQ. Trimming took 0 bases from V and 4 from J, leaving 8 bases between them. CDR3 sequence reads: CASSLAGQYNEQFF. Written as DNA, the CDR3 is TGCGCCAGCAGCTTGGCCGGGCAATACAATGAGCAGTTCTTC.

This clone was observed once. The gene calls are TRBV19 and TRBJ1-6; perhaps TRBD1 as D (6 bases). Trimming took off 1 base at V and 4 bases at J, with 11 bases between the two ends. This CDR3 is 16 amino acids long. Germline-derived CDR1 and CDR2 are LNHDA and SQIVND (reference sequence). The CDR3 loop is CASSIAGQSYNSPLHF. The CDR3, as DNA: TGTGCCAGTAGTATAGCCGGACAGAGTTATAATTCACCCCTCCACTTT.

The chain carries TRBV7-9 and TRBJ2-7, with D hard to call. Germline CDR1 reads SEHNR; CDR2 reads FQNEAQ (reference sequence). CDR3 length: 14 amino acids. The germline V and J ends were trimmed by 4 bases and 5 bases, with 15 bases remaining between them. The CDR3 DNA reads TGTGCCAGCAGCTCTACAAGTGACCAGGACGAGCAGTACTTC. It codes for CASSSTSDQDEQYF.

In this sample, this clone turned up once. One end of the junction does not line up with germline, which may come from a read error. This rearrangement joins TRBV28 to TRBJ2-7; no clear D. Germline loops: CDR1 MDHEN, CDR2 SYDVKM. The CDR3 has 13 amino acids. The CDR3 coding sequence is TGTTCCAGCAGTTTATTAAGTGGCTACGAGCAGTACTTC. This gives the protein CSSSLLSGYEQYF.

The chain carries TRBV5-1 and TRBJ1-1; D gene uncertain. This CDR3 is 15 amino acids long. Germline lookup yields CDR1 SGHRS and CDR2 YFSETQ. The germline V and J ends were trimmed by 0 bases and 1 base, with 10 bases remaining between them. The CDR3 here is CASSLERGSNTEAFF. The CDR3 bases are TGCGCCAGCAGCTTGGAACGAGGATCGAACACTGAAGCTTTCTTT.

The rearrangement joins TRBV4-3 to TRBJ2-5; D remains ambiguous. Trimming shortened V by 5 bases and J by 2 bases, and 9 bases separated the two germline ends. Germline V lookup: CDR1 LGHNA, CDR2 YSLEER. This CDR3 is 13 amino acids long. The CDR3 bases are TGCGCCAGCAGCTCCCAGCAGCAAGAGACCCAGTACTTC. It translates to CASSSQQQETQYF.

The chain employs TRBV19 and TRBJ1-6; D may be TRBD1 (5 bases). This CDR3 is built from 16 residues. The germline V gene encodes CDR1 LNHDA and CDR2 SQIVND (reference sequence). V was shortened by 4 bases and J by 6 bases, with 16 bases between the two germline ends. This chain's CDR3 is CASSSPLGAGNSPLHF. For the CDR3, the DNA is TGTGCCAGTAGTAGCCCCCTCGGGGCGGGTAATTCACCCCTCCACTTT. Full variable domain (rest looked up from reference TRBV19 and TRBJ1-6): DGGITQSPKYLFRKEGQNVTLSCEQNLNHDAMYWYRQDPGQGLRLIYYSQIVNDFQKGDIAEGYSVSREKKESFPLTVTSAQKNPTAFYLCASSSPLGAGNSPLHFGNGTRLTVT.

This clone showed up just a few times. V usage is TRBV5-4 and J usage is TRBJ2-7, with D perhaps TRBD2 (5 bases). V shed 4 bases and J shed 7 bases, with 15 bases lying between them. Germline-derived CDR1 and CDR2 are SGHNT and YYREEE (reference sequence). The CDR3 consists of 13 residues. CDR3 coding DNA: TGTGCCAGCAGCCGCCGGAGGTTCGGGGAGCAGTACTTC. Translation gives CASSRRRFGEQYF.

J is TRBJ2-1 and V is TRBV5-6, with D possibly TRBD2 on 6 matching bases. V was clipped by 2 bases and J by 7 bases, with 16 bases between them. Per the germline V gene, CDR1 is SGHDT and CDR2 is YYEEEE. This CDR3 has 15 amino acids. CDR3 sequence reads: CASSFPRGGINEQFF. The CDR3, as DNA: TGTGCCAGCAGCTTTCCAAGGGGCGGGATAAATGAGCAGTTCTTC. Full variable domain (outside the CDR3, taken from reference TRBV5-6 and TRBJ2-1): DAGVTQSPTHLIKTRGQQVTLRCSPKSGHDTVSWYQQALGQGPQFIFQYYEEEERQRGNFPDRFSGHQFPNYSSELNVNALLLGDSALYLCASSFPRGGINEQFFGPGTRLTVL.

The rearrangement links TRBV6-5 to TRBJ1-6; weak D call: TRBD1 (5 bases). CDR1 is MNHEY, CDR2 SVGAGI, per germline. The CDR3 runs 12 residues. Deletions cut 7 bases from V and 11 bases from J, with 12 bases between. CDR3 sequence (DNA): TGTGCCAGCACGACTAGGGGTGCACCCCTCCACTTT. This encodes CASTTRGAPLHF.

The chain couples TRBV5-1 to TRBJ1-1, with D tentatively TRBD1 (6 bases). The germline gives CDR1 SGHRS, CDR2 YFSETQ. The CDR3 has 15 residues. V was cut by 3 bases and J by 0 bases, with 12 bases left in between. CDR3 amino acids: CASSSLQGMNTEAFF. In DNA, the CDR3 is TGCGCCAGCAGCTCCTTACAGGGTATGAACACTGAAGCTTTCTTT.

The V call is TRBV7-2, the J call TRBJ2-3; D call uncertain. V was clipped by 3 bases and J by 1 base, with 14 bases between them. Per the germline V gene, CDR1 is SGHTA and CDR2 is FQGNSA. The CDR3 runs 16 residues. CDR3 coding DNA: TGTGCCAGCAGCTTCCCGGAAAGAGAGGGCACAGATACGCAGTATTTT. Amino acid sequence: CASSFPEREGTDTQYF.

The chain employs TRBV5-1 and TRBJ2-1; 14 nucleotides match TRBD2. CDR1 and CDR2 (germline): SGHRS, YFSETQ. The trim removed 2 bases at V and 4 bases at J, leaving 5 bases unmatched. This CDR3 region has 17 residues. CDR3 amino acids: CASSFMGLAGVYNEQFF. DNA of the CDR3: TGCGCCAGCAGCTTTATGGGACTAGCGGGGGTTTACAATGAGCAGTTCTTC.

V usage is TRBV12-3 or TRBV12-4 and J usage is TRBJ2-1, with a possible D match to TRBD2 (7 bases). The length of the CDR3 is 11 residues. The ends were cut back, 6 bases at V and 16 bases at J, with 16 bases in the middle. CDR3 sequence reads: CASRLGGPEFF. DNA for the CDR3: TGTGCCAGCAGGCTCGGGGGGCCCGAATTCTTC.

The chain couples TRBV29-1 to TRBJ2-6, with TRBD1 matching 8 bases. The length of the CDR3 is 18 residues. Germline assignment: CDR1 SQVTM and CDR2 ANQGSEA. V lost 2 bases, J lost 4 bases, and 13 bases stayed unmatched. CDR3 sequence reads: CSVETQGEKTGGANVLTF. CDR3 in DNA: TGCAGCGTTGAAACACAGGGGGAGAAAACGGGAGGGGCCAACGTCCTGACTTTC. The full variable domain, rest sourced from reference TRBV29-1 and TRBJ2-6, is SAVISQKPSRDICQRGTSLTIQCQVDSQVTMMFWYRQQPGQSLTLIATANQGSEATYESGFVIDKFPISRPNLTFSTLTVSNMSPEDSSIYLCSVETQGEKTGGANVLTFGAGSRLTVL.

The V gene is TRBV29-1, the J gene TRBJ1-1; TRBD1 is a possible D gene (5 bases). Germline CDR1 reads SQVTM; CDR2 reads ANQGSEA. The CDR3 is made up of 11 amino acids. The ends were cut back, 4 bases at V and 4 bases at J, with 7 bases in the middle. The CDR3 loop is CSVGGGTEAFF. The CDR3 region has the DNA TGCAGCGTTGGGGGGGGCACTGAAGCTTTCTTT.

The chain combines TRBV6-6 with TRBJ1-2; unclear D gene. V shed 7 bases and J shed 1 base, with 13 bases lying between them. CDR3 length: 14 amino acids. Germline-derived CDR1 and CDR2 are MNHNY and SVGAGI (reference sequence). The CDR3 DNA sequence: TGTGCCAGCACCCAGGCATACAGTAACTATGGCTACACCTTC. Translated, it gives CASTQAYSNYGYTF.

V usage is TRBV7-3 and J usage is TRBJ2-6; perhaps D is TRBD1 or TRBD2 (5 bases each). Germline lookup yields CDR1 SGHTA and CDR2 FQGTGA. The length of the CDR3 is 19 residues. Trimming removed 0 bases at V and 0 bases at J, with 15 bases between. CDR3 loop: CASSLTGRASSSGANVLTF. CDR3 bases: TGTGCCAGCAGCTTAACGGGGCGGGCCTCCTCCTCTGGGGCCAACGTCCTGACTTTC.